The rows below give T cell receptor beta chains drawn from one sample of a study of OX40 agonist ivuxolimab in advanced cancers. This table comes from immunoSEQ multiplex PCR, and its TCRdb copy is limited to in-frame clones, with some not included. The sample consists of fewer than 100,000 clones, just under 85% of them appearing once. The source was CD4+ or CD8+ T cells sorted from blood, collected in a trial of the OX40 agonist ivuxolimab. The receptors were gathered from an adult with an advanced solid tumor such as melanoma, head and neck, liver or kidney cancer. The CDR3 runs from the conserved cysteine through the conserved F or W. Fields, in order: V gene, D gene, clone size, J gene, CDR3 DNA, CDR3 protein. D genes are given only for firm matches. Clone size is stated in some rows and not others, as once, few, many or a class when expanded.

>TRBV4-3|.|.|TRBJ2-3
TGCGCCAGCAGCCAAGAATTGGGCTCAGATACGCAGTATTTT
CASSQELGSDTQYF
>TRBV6-5|TRBD1|.|TRBJ1-4
TGTGCCAGCAGTTCACAGGGGGCTGAAAAACTGTTTTTT
CASSSQGAEKLFF
>TRBV9|.|.|TRBJ2-3
TGTGCCAGCAGCGCCCCCTCTAGGGGGGATACGCAGTATTTT
CASSAPSRGDTQYF
>TRBV28|TRBD1|.|TRBJ1-2
TGTGCCAGCAGTTCGTACAGGGGTCATGTCGGCGGCTACACCTTC
CASSSYRGHVGGYTF
>TRBV7-2|.|.|TRBJ2-6
TGTGCCAGCTTACCCACTCCCGGTGGGGCCAACGTCCTGACTTTC
CASLPTPGGANVLTF
>TRBV28|TRBD1|.|TRBJ1-5
TGTGCCAGCGGCGGGACAGGGGGTGGTGGCAATCAGCCCCAGCATTTT
CASGGTGGGGNQPQHF
>TRBV29-1|.|once|TRBJ1-5
TGCAGCGTTGGCCAAAGTAGCAATCAGCCCCAGCATTTT
CSVGQSSNQPQHF
>TRBV11-3|.|.|TRBJ2-3
TGTGCCAGCAGCTTAAAGGGAGGCAAGTTAGATACGCAGTATTTT
CASSLKGGKLDTQYF
>TRBV18|.|.|TRBJ2-3
TGTGCCAGCTCACCTCAGCACTCGCCCACGCAGTATTTT
CASSPQHSPTQYF
>TRBV18|.|.|TRBJ1-5
TGTGCCAGCTCACCACAAGTAGGAGGGCAGCCCCAGCATTTT
CASSPQVGGQPQHF
>TRBV28|TRBD2|.|TRBJ2-5
TGTGCCAGCGGACTACCCGGGAGGCGACAAGAGACCCAGTACTTC
CASGLPGRRQETQYF
>TRBV2|TRBD1|.|TRBJ2-7
TGTGCCAGCAGTTACGGACAGGGGGGAACCTACGAGCAGTACTTC
CASSYGQGGTYEQYF
>TRBV18|.|.|TRBJ1-5
TGTGCCAGCTCACCGACCCCGCGCAGCAATCAGCCCCAGCATTTT
CASSPTPRSNQPQHF
>TRBV2|TRBD1|.|TRBJ1-3
TGTGCCAGCAGTCGGGACAGGGGGCTTGGAAACACCATATATTTT
CASSRDRGLGNTIYF
>TRBV6-1|.|.|TRBJ2-3
TGTACGGCTTCCCTCCCCCCCAGCACAGATACGCAGTATTTT
CTASLPPSTDTQYF
>TRBV6-5|TRBD1|.|TRBJ2-7
TGTGCCAGCAGGTTGGTCGGGACAGGCTCCTACGAGCAGTACTTC
CASRLVGTGSYEQYF
>TRBV14|.|.|TRBJ2-2
TGTGCCAGCAGTATGCGTGGGGGGTCTGCCACCGGGGAGCTGTTTTTT
CASSMRGGSATGELFF
>TRBV5-1|TRBD1|.|TRBJ2-3
TGCGCCAGCAGCTTAATGACAGGGGCCACAGATACGCAGTATTTT
CASSLMTGATDTQYF
>TRBV19|.|.|TRBJ2-1
TGTGCCAGTAGTATATATAGTAGTTCAAACAATGAGCAGTTCTTC
CASSIYSSSNNEQFF
>TRBV4-2|.|few|TRBJ1-6
TGTGCCAGCAGCCAAAGACAGGCCAATTCACCCCTCCACTTT
CASSQRQANSPLHF
>TRBV14|.|.|TRBJ1-2
TGTGCCAGCAGCCAAACAGTGAACTATGGCTACACCTTC
CASSQTVNYGYTF
>TRBV6-1|.|.|TRBJ2-3
TGTGCCAGCAGTGAAGGGGTGGGGACCTACACAGATACGCAGTATTTT
CASSEGVGTYTDTQYF
>TRBV10-3|TRBD2|.|TRBJ2-5
TGTGCCATCAGTAGTAGCGGGGGGGTAAAAGAGACCCAGTACTTC
CAISSSGGVKETQYF
>TRBV18|.|.|TRBJ1-2
TGTGCCAGCTCACCAGGGAAGGAAAACTATGGCTACACCTTC
CASSPGKENYGYTF
>TRBV11-2|TRBD2|.|TRBJ2-1
TGTGCCAGCAGCTTAGGACTAGCGTGGGAGCAGTTCTTC
CASSLGLAWEQFF
>TRBV5-5|TRBD1|.|TRBJ2-2
TGTGCCAGCAGAGAGGATCCTCAGGGGGCTGGAACCGGGGAGCTGTTTTTT
CASREDPQGAGTGELFF